A single T cell receptor beta chain is shown here with its context. What it recognizes is unknown. These donors were members of the roughly 120-subject validation cohort, a group separate from the approximately 680-subject first cohort. This specimen belongs to a study of cytomegalovirus exposure and HLA in healthy donors. The wider study: A later analysis reported the same platform for the roughly 120 validation repertoires and the 500 to 750 first-cohort repertoires. Overall study results and limits: Three chains tied to CMV proved CMV antigen-specific in vitro. Using the classifier, cytomegalovirus status was reportedly diagnosed with high specificity and sensitivity.

The CDR3 has 17 amino acids. J gave up 6 bases and V 3 bases, and 14 bases lay outside the gene matches. The germline CDR1 and CDR2 sequences are SGHDT and YYEEEE. Sequencing was performed with immunoSEQ multiplex PCR; in TCRdb, only in-frame clones are kept and a portion is missing. Counted here are approximately 270,000 clones, 80% to 90% occurring once; the ten biggest clones make up over 0.95%. The V call is TRBV5-6, the J call TRBJ1-5; TRBD1 matches 8 bases. The sequencing sample was made of PBMCs. The receptor was derived from a woman aged 18-35 years in good health and CMV-seronegative. CDR3 sequence: CASSWWFAGQGRQPQHF. CDR3 nucleotides: TGTGCCAGCAGCTGGTGGTTTGCTGGACAGGGACGTCAGCCCCAGCATTTT. Looking up the rest from reference TRBV5-6 and TRBJ1-5 gives the full variable domain: DAGVTQSPTHLIKTRGQQVTLRCSPKSGHDTVSWYQQALGQGPQFIFQYYEEEERQRGNFPDRFSGHQFPNYSSELNVNALLLGDSALYLCASSWWFAGQGRQPQHFGDGTRLSIL.